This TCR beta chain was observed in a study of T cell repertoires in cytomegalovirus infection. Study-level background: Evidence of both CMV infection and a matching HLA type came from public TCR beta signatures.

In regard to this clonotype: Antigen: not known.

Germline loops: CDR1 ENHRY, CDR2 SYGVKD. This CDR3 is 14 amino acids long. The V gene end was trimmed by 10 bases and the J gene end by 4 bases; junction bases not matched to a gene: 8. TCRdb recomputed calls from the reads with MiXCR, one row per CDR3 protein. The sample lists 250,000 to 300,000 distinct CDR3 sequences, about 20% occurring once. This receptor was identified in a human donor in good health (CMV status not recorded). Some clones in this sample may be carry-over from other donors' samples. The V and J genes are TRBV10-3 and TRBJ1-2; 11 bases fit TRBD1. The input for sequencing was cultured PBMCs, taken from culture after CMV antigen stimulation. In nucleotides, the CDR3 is TGTGCCACCCAACGGGACAGGGGGTTCTATGGCTACACCTTC. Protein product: CATQRDRGFYGYTF.